The rows below give T cell receptor beta chains drawn from one sample of a study of TIL therapy for anti-PD-1-resistant metastatic lung cancer. Libraries were prepared by immunoSEQ multiplex PCR; TCRdb keeps only in-frame clonotypes and omits some of them. The sample shows 50,000 to 70,000 clones, approximately 80% of them seen only once. Sequencing was performed on blood, taken at baseline. The receptors were gathered from a person aged 25-85 years with non-small cell lung cancer. The CDR3 runs from the conserved cysteine through the conserved F or W. The D gene is left open where the match is weak. The size entry is marked missing in some rows and otherwise reads once, few, many or a size class.

>TRBV30|TRBJ2-7|TRBD2|NA
TGTGCCTGGAGCGGGGGGAATAACTACGAGCAGTACTTC
CAWSGGNNYEQYF
>TRBV7-2|TRBJ2-7|NA|NA
TGTGCCAGCAGCTTAGAGTTTAGCTCCTACGAGCAGTACTTC
CASSLEFSSYEQYF
>TRBV28|TRBJ1-1|TRBD1|NA
TGTGCCAGCAGTACCGGGACAGGGAACACTGAAGCTTTCTTT
CASSTGTGNTEAFF
>TRBV5-4|TRBJ2-3|NA|NA
TGTGCCAGCAGCATGGAGGGCCCTGGCACAGATACGCAGTATTTT
CASSMEGPGTDTQYF
>TRBV18|TRBJ2-7|TRBD1|NA
TGTGCCAGCTCTCGAACAGGGGATTCCTACGAGCAGTACTTC
CASSRTGDSYEQYF
>TRBV18|TRBJ1-1|NA|NA
TGTGCCAGCTCACCTTCCCGGACACCTATGAACACTGAAGCTTTCTTT
CASSPSRTPMNTEAFF
>TRBV5-1|TRBJ1-6|TRBD1|NA
TGCGCCAGCAGCTTGGACAGGGGGGCACCCCTCCACTTT
CASSLDRGAPLHF
>TRBV9|TRBJ2-3|NA|NA
TGTGCCAGCAGCCCCCGGGGGGGTCAGGGGGCTTATACGCAGTATTTT
CASSPRGGQGAYTQYF
>TRBV4-1|TRBJ1-4|NA|NA
TGCGCCAGCAGCCAAGACGCGGGGGTGGATGAAAAACTGTTTTTT
CASSQDAGVDEKLFF
>TRBV5-1|TRBJ1-1|NA|once
TGCGCCAGCAGTTCACAATCGAACACTGAAGCTTTCTTT
CASSSQSNTEAFF